The source of this T cell receptor (beta chain) is a study of blood T cell repertoires in COVID-19. Study background: Sites across the United States, Italy and Spain contributed samples from acute and convalescent COVID-19. PBMCs, B-cell-depleted T cells, or T cells provided the cDNA or gDNA that made up the material.

Authors' analysis steps: Counts of nucleated cells, estimated from reference gene primer amplification, were obtained. TCRdb's table, derived via immunoSEQ multiplex PCR, lists solely in-frame clones and lacks some. V and J calls and clone size are copied from that table; D and trimming were computed from the DNA. The sample lists more than 55,000 clones, 80% to 85% occurring once. In germline, CDR1 is SGHAT, CDR2 FQNNGV. V shed 5 bases and J 0 bases; nucleotides not matched to a gene: 10. This CDR3 is 19 amino acids long. This sequence joins TRBV11-2 and TRBJ2-3; 14 nucleotides agree with TRBD2. Source material: peripheral blood. The clonotype originates from a woman of 80 years or more with acute or convalescent COVID-19. The CDR3 sequence: CASSPRLAGGVSSTDTQYF. Written as DNA, the CDR3 is TGTGCCAGCAGCCCCAGACTAGCGGGGGGGGTATCTAGCACAGATACGCAGTATTTT.